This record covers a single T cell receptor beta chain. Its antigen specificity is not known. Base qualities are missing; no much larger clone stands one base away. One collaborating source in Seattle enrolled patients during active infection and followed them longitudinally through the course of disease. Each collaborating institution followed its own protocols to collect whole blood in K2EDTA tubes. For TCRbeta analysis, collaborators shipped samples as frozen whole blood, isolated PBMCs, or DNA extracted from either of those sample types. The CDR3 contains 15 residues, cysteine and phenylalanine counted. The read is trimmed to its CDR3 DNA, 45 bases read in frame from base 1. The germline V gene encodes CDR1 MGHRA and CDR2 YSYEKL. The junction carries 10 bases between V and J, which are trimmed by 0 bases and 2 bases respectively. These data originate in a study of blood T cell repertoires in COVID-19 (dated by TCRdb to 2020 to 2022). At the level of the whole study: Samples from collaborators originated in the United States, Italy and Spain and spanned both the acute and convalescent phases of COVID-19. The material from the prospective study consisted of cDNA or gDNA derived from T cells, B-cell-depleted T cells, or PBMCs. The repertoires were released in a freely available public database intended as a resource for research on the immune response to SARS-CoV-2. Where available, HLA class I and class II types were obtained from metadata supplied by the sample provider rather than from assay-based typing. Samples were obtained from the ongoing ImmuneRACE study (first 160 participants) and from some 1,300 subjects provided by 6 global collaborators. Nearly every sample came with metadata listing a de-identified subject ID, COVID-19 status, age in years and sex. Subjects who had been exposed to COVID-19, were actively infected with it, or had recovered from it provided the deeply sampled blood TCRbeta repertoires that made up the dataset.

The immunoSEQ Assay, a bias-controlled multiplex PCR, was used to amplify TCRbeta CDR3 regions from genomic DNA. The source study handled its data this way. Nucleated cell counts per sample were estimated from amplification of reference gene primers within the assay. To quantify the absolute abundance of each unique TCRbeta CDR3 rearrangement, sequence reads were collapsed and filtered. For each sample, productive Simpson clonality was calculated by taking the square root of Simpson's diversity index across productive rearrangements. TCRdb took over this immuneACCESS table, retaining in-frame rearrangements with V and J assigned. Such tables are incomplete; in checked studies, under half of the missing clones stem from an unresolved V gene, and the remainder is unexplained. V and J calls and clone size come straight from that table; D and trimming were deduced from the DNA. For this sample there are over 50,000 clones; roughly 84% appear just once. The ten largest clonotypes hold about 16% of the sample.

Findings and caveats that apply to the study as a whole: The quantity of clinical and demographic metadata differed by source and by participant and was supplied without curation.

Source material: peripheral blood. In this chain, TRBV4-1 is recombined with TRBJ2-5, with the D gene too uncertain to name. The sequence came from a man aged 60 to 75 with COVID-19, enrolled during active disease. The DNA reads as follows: TGCGCCAGCAGCCAAGACCAGACTGCACAAGAGACCCAGTACTTC. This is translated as CASSQDQTAQETQYF.